The clone carrying this TCR beta chain was recorded a few times. The antigen remains undetermined. It was with 60 Vbeta and 13 Jbeta primers that the PCR ran. Produced via immunoSEQ multiplex PCR; TCRdb's table is partial and in-frame only. The sample records fewer than 200,000 clones, more than 65% being singletons. This record belongs to a study of cytomegalovirus exposure and HLA in healthy donors. Study-level information: Earlier findings included roughly 100 million unique TCR beta sequences obtained from about 180 million T cells.

The CDR3 spans 15 residues. Germline CDR1 SGDLS, CDR2 YYNGEE. J was trimmed by 6 bases and V by 0 bases; bases with no gene match: 6. Study-level findings and limits: Within the data, a cluster of highly shared sequence variants was likely a sequencing artifact.

The sample was PBMCs. The source is a female donor in good health and CMV-seronegative. This chain connects TRBV9 to TRBJ2-7; TRBD1 agrees at 10 bases. CDR3 bases: TGTGCCAGCAGCGTAGCTTCGACAGGGGGCGGCGAGCAGTACTTC. It specifies CASSVASTGGGEQYF.